This T cell receptor (beta chain) was recovered during a study of CD8+CD57+ T cells in acquired aplastic anemia. Per the germline V gene, CDR1 is MNHEY and CDR2 is SVGAGI. The CDR3 has 13 amino acids. Trimming removed 6 bases at V and 5 bases at J, with 13 bases between. This clonotype was picked up many times. For CDR3 and TCR beta VDJ profiling, genomic DNA was the template used. TCRdb recomputed calls from the reads with MiXCR, one row per CDR3 protein. This sample yields about 180,000 distinct CDR3 sequences, of which roughly 50% are seen a single time; 1.8% belongs to the top ten. The sequenced patients had an expansion of CD8+CD57+ cells seen by flow cytometry.

Sequenced input: sorted CD4+, CD8+, or CD8+CD57+ T cells (not recorded which) from PBMCs. The V gene is TRBV6-5, the J gene TRBJ2-5, with D unresolved. The sequence came from a human donor with aplastic anemia. The CDR3 DNA follows: TGTGCCAGCAGGAATTGGGCCGAGGAGACCCAGTACTTC. This codes for CASRNWAEETQYF.